This TCR beta chain is from a study of blood T cell repertoires in COVID-19. The data were produced by immunoSEQ multiplex PCR, yet TCRdb's version contains in-frame clones alone and is incomplete. The sample includes about 140,000 clones, 82% of them seen just once. The CDR3 has 12 amino acids. The germline V gene has CDR1 SGHAT and CDR2 FQNNGV. V shed 1 base and J shed 10 bases, with 8 bases lying between them. This clonotype was sampled from an elderly woman with acute or convalescent COVID-19. The sequenced sample was peripheral blood. The rearrangement joins TRBV11-2 to TRBJ2-1, with D unresolved. This CDR3 is CASSLARREQFF. In nucleotides, the CDR3 is TGTGCCAGCAGCTTAGCCCGGAGAGAGCAGTTCTTC.